The TCR beta chain under discussion was sequenced for a study of T cells after posttransplantation cyclophosphamide. Treatment was busulfan-fludarabine conditioning, a marrow graft, and cyclophosphamide on days +3 and +4. TCRdb's table, derived via immunoSEQ multiplex PCR, lists solely in-frame clones and lacks some. This repertoire shows thousands of clones, under 90% found once; its top ten account for 20% to 25%. Here the sequenced sample was PBMCs, taken after allogeneic stem cell transplant with posttransplant cyclophosphamide. The TCR comes from a female patient in her thirties or forties who received an allogeneic stem cell transplant from an unrelated donor, was CMV-positive, and had no GVHD. Some T cells may arise from the graft donor.

The CDR3 sequence is CASSLAGTDTQYF. CDR3 DNA: TGTGCCAGCAGCTTGGCCGGCACAGATACGCAGTATTTT. This rearrangement joins TRBV5-4 to TRBJ2-3; no reliable D call. This CDR3 contains 13 residues. With 0 bases removed from V and 1 base from J, the gap between germline ends came to 3 bases. CDR1 is SGHNT and CDR2 is YYREEE in the germline V gene (reference sequence).